This is a list of T cell receptor beta chains from one sample in a study of blood T cell repertoires in COVID-19. Sequenced by immunoSEQ multiplex PCR; TCRdb stores in-frame clones only, minus some. Among around 500,000 clones listed, roughly 88% were seen once. Sequencing was carried out using peripheral blood. The receptors were sampled from a human donor in a cohort sampled during active COVID-19. CDR3s include the opening cysteine and the closing phenylalanine or tryptophan. Fields, in order: clone size, V gene, CDR3 length, J gene, D gene, CDR3 protein, CDR3 DNA. The D gene is left open where the match is weak. Size tells how often a clone was seen (once, few, many) or the class of an expanded clone, and some rows leave it out.

>.|TRBV28|15|TRBJ1-1|.
CASSLNRGRNTEAFF
TGTGCCAGCAGTTTAAATCGTGGGAGAAACACTGAAGCTTTCTTT
>many|TRBV27|14|TRBJ1-2|.
CASSSREGNYGYTF
TGTGCCAGCAGTTCACGGGAGGGAAACTATGGCTACACCTTC
>once|TRBV6-2/TRBV6-3|11|TRBJ2-7|.
CASSAGGEQYF
TGTGCCAGCAGTGCCGGGGGCGAGCAGTACTTC
>.|TRBV28|14|TRBJ2-3|TRBD2
CASSPRLAGDTQYF
TGTGCCAGCAGCCCAAGACTAGCGGGAGATACGCAGTATTTT
>few|TRBV7-3|13|TRBJ2-1|TRBD2
CASSPLAGAEQFF
TGTGCCAGCAGCCCACTAGCGGGAGCCGAGCAGTTCTTC
>few|TRBV30|12|TRBJ1-2|.
CAWSPVDYGYTF
TGTGCCTGGAGCCCAGTGGACTATGGCTACACCTTC
>.|TRBV3-1/TRBV3-2|15|TRBJ2-7|.
CASSQDVGAGDEQYF
TGTGCCAGCAGCCAAGACGTGGGGGCCGGTGACGAGCAGTACTTC
>.|TRBV30|16|TRBJ2-3|TRBD2
CAWTALGLADTDTQYF
TGTGCCTGGACGGCCCTCGGACTAGCGGATACAGATACGCAGTATTTT
>.|TRBV5-4|15|TRBJ2-2|TRBD1
CASSFQGVNTGELFF
TGTGCCAGCAGCTTCCAGGGGGTGAACACCGGGGAGCTGTTTTTT
>.|TRBV5-5|17|TRBJ2-1|.
CASSLAGKVSSYNEQFF
TGTGCCAGCAGCTTGGCCGGTAAAGTAAGCTCCTACAATGAGCAGTTCTTC
>.|TRBV7-2|13|TRBJ1-2|.
CASSPDRDWGYTF
TGTGCCAGCAGCCCGGACCGGGACTGGGGCTACACCTTC
>.|TRBV5-1|17|TRBJ2-2|TRBD2
CASSGTSGRAGTGELFF
TGCGCCAGCAGCGGGACTAGCGGGAGGGCTGGCACCGGGGAGCTGTTTTTT
>few|TRBV7-3|12|TRBJ2-1|.
CASSRPGKEQFF
TGTGCCAGCAGCCGCCCGGGAAAAGAGCAGTTCTTC
>.|TRBV7-8|15|TRBJ2-1|.
CASSLGIGLYNEQFF
TGTGCCAGCAGCTTAGGTATAGGACTCTACAATGAGCAGTTCTTC
>.|TRBV12-3/TRBV12-4|13|TRBJ1-2|.
CASSLLGRMGYTF
TGTGCCAGCAGTTTATTGGGCAGGATGGGCTACACCTTC
>.|TRBV14|12|TRBJ1-4|.
CASSPGSEKLFF
TGTGCCAGCAGCCCGGGTAGTGAAAAACTGTTTTTT